One and the same sample provided the 20 T cell receptor beta chains below, sequenced in a study of blood T cell repertoires in COVID-19. The method was immunoSEQ multiplex PCR; TCRdb's version includes in-frame clones alone and lacks a portion of them. This sample has about 330,000 clones; 85% to 90% occur once, and the top ten carry approximately 4%. The sample taken for sequencing was peripheral blood. The receptors were sampled from a woman between 50 and 59 years old with active or convalescent COVID-19.

V usage is TRBV5-5 and J usage is TRBJ1-2, with no clear D. This CDR3 has 13 residues. Trimming removed 0 bases at V and 7 bases at J, with 10 bases between. The germline V gene encodes CDR1 SGHKS and CDR2 YYEKEE (reference sequence). The DNA of the CDR3 is TGTGCCAGCAGCTTGGCCCACCTCGGTGGCTACACCTTC. It codes for CASSLAHLGGYTF.

The chain carries TRBV12-5 and TRBJ2-1; 10 nucleotides agree with TRBD2. The trim removed 1 base at V and 3 bases at J, leaving 0 bases unmatched. The CDR3 sequence is 15 residues long. CDR1 is LGHNT and CDR2 is FRNRAP in the germline V gene. The CDR3 protein is CASGLGTSGYNEQFF. The CDR3 DNA sequence: TGTGCTAGTGGTTTGGGGACTAGCGGCTACAATGAGCAGTTCTTC.

The genes are TRBV27 and TRBJ2-7; TRBD2 aligns across 7 bases. The CDR3 is 15 residues long. Trimming cost V 7 bases and J 2 bases; bases outside gene matches: 11. Germline CDR1 reads MNHEY; CDR2 reads SMNVEV (reference sequence). The CDR3 DNA is TGTGCCAGCACCCTCCTTGGGGGAGGGGCCTACGAGCAGTACTTC. Encoded protein: CASTLLGGGAYEQYF.

The CDR3 nucleotides are TGTGCCAGCACATTAGCGGGGCCGGGCACCGGGGAGCTGTTTTTT. It specifies CASTLAGPGTGELFF. The V and J genes are TRBV7-2 and TRBJ2-2; 8 bases are a match to TRBD2. The germline V gene encodes CDR1 SGHTA and CDR2 FQGNSA. V was clipped by 7 bases and J by 4 bases; unmatched bases: 8. This CDR3 has 15 residues.

V and J are TRBV20-1 and TRBJ2-7, with TRBD2 matching over 9 bases. The CDR3 is made up of 11 amino acids. Germline CDR1 reads DFQATT; CDR2 reads SNEGSKA (reference sequence). Unmatched junction bases numbered 1, after V lost 7 bases and J lost 3 bases. CDR3 in DNA: TGCAGTGGACTAGCGGACTACGAGCAGTACTTC. Translation: CSGLADYEQYF.

The rearrangement joins TRBV18 to TRBJ1-2, with no clear D. The CDR3 has 12 residues. Germline loops: CDR1 KGHSH, CDR2 LQKENI. Trimming cost V 3 bases and J 4 bases, with 6 bases left between them. The CDR3 DNA follows: TGTGCCAGCTCACCTGTAGCCTATGGCTACACCTTC. This sequence encodes CASSPVAYGYTF.

This rearrangement joins TRBV5-1 to TRBJ2-5, with 8 bases identical to TRBD2. The V segment lost 7 bases and the J segment 2 bases; nucleotides outside the gene matches: 7. Per the germline V gene, CDR1 is SGHRS and CDR2 is YFSETQ. The CDR3 sequence is 14 residues long. CDR3: CASGAGATQETQYF. Here the CDR3 DNA reads TGCGCCAGCGGAGCGGGGGCGACTCAAGAGACCCAGTACTTC.

V gene TRBV21-1 combines with J gene TRBJ2-3; the listed D gene, TRBD1, was not tested against the DNA. TRBV21-1 is labeled a pseudogene. The CDR3 sequence is 15 residues long. This chain's CDR3 is CASSKPGTSTDTQYF. Here the CDR3 DNA reads TGTGCCAGCAGCAAACCAGGAACGAGCACAGATACGCAGTATTTT.

The genes are TRBV14 and TRBJ1-4, with D perhaps TRBD1 (5 bases). CDR1 and CDR2 (germline): SGHDN, FVKESK. Trimming stripped 9 bases from V and 3 bases from J, with 20 bases between. The CDR3 has 16 amino acids. This CDR3 reads CASGGAGDSPNEKLFF. The CDR3 DNA is TGTGCCAGTGGCGGGGCGGGGGATTCTCCTAATGAAAAACTGTTTTTT.

This clone was seen only once. V and J are TRBV5-1 and TRBJ2-7; D is ambiguous. Between the trimmed V and J ends, which lost 4 bases and 8 bases, there was a span of 25 bases. The length of the CDR3 is 16 residues. Germline V gene sequence: CDR1 SGHRS, CDR2 YFSETQ. CDR3 sequence reads: CASSENSGFLPTKQYF. CDR3 sequence (DNA): TGCGCCAGCAGCGAAAATTCCGGGTTTCTACCTACGAAGCAGTACTTC. Looking up the rest from reference TRBV5-1 and TRBJ2-7 gives the full variable domain: KAGVTQTPRYLIKTRGQQVTLSCSPISGHRSVSWYQQTPGQGLQFLFEYFSETQRNKGNFPGRFSGRQFSNSRSEMNVSTLELGDSALYLCASSENSGFLPTKQYFGPGTRLTVT.

This chain connects TRBV9 to TRBJ1-5; D perhaps matches TRBD1 (6 bases). Per the germline V gene, CDR1 is SGDLS and CDR2 is YYNGEE. V shed 5 bases and J shed 7 bases, with 19 bases lying between them. The CDR3 length is 15 residues. CDR3: CASSLTDRSEQPQHF. The CDR3 DNA reads TGTGCCAGCAGTTTGACAGACAGGTCGGAGCAGCCCCAGCATTTT.

The sample holds a few counts of this clone. The V and J genes are TRBV9 and TRBJ1-6, with D possibly being TRBD1 (6 bases). Per the germline V gene, CDR1 is SGDLS and CDR2 is YYNGEE. The ends were cut back, 3 bases at V and 9 bases at J, with 13 bases in the middle. The CDR3 loop spans 14 amino acids. The DNA for the CDR3 is TGTGCCAGCAGCGGAGCGGGGGCCGGTTCACCCCTCCACTTT. Translation gives CASSGAGAGSPLHF.

The chain is built from TRBV19 and TRBJ2-1; 14 bases match TRBD2. The ends lost 9 bases at V and 8 bases at J; junction bases unmatched: 3. The CDR3 contains 13 residues. Germline V gene sequence: CDR1 LNHDA, CDR2 SQIVND (reference sequence). The CDR3 nucleotides read TGTGCCAGCGGACTAGCGGGGGGTGATGAGCAGTTCTTC. Encoded protein: CASGLAGGDEQFF.

CDR3 coding DNA: TGTGCCAGCAGACAGACAGGGTACGTCAATCAGCCCCAGCATTTT. Translation: CASRQTGYVNQPQHF. The chain recombines TRBV2 with TRBJ1-5; TRBD1 matches at 7 bases. V dropped 6 bases and J dropped 3; count of bases not matched to a gene: 8. The V gene's germline CDR1 is SNHLY and CDR2 FYNNEI. The CDR3 is made up of 15 amino acids.

The V call is TRBV2, the J call TRBJ2-6; TRBD2 aligns across 11 bases. This CDR3 contains 20 residues. V was clipped by 6 bases and J by 3 bases; unmatched bases: 16. Germline V CDR1 and CDR2: SNHLY, FYNNEI. The CDR3 nucleotides are TGTGCCAGCAGCGACCTAGCGGGAGGTTTAGAAGTCAGTGGGGCCAACGTCCTGACTTTC. This sequence encodes CASSDLAGGLEVSGANVLTF.

The rearrangement links TRBV9 to TRBJ2-1, with 15 nucleotides matching TRBD2. The germline gives CDR1 SGDLS, CDR2 YYNGEE. CDR3 length: 16 residues. V lost 4 bases, J lost 7 bases, and 6 bases stayed unmatched. The CDR3 nucleotides read TGTGCCAGCAGCATAGGACTAGCGGGGGGGCCGAATGAGCAGTTCTTC. This gives the protein CASSIGLAGGPNEQFF. Combining the CDR3 with reference TRBV9 and TRBJ2-1 gives the whole variable domain DSGVTQTPKHLITATGQRVTLRCSPRSGDLSVYWYQQSLDQGLQFLIQYYNGEERAKGNILERFSAQQFPDLHSELNLSSLELGDSALYFCASSIGLAGGPNEQFFGPGTRLTVL.

The V call is TRBV5-1, the J call TRBJ2-7, with 9 bases matching TRBD1. This CDR3 region has 13 residues. Germline V gives CDR1 SGHRS, CDR2 YFSETQ. The junction had 6 bases not matched to a gene; V was cut back by 7 bases and J by 4 bases. The CDR3 sequence: CASYEGQGYEQYF. DNA of the CDR3: TGCGCCAGCTATGAAGGACAGGGGTACGAGCAGTACTTC.

The rearrangement uses TRBV30 and TRBJ2-7; 9 bases match TRBD1. Germline V gene lookup returns CDR1 GTSNPN and CDR2 SVGIG (reference sequence). Trimming at V came to 2 bases and at J to 4 bases, leaving 3 bases not matched to a gene. The CDR3 covers 13 residues. The DNA of the CDR3 is TGTGCCTGGAGTTGGGACAGGGCTTACGAGCAGTACTTC. This translates into CAWSWDRAYEQYF.

This clone was seen only a few times. V usage is TRBV6-5 and J usage is TRBJ1-1; D is undetermined. Germline V lookup: CDR1 MNHEY, CDR2 SVGAGI. The CDR3 is 16 amino acids. V gave up 4 bases and J gave up 2 bases, with 17 bases separating them. The DNA for the CDR3 is TGTGCCAGCAGTTCCGCTGGCCGAACCAAAAACACTGAAGCTTTCTTT. It specifies CASSSAGRTKNTEAFF.

This clone has only one observation. V is TRBV12-5 and J is TRBJ1-3; no definite D call. Germline V gene sequence: CDR1 LGHNT, CDR2 FRNRAP. This CDR3 is built from 16 residues. Trimming left V 5 bases short and J 1 base short, with 15 bases between. This CDR3 is CASGVGLRGSGNTIYF. CDR3 sequence (DNA): TGTGCTAGTGGTGTTGGCCTTAGAGGGTCTGGAAACACCATATATTTT.